The 31 T cell receptor beta chains presented below share a single source sample, sequenced in a study of blood T cell repertoires in COVID-19. Data came from immunoSEQ multiplex PCR; TCRdb stores just in-frame clones and leaves some out. The repertoire holds about 62,000 clones, 75% to 90% seen once, with about 20% in the top ten. Sequenced material: peripheral blood. The receptors were sampled from a woman in her sixties with COVID-19, enrolled during active disease.

V and J are TRBV4-3 and TRBJ2-4, with 7 bases that match TRBD2. The CDR3 runs to 18 residues. V lost 4 bases to trimming and J lost 3 bases; unmatched junction nucleotides: 15. Germline V lookup: CDR1 LGHNA, CDR2 YSLEER. The CDR3 DNA follows: TGCGCCAGCAGCCGAACCGCGGCGGGAGAATCCGTCAAAAACATTCAGTACTTC. It encodes CASSRTAAGESVKNIQYF.

This chain connects TRBV6-5 to TRBJ1-2; TRBD1 is a possible D gene (5 bases). Trimming took 7 bases from V and 8 from J, leaving 17 bases between them. This CDR3 has 13 amino acids. Germline loops: CDR1 MNHEY, CDR2 SVGAGI. This chain's CDR3 is CASTPGTRGGYTF. CDR3 coding DNA: TGTGCCAGCACGCCCGGGACGCGGGGCGGCTACACCTTC.

The J gene is TRBJ2-7, the V gene TRBV30, with D unresolved. V was clipped by 0 bases and J by 6 bases, with 9 bases between them. The CDR3 is made up of 12 amino acids. The germline CDR1 and CDR2 sequences are GTSNPN and SVGIG (reference sequence). DNA for the CDR3: TGTGCCTGGAGTGTAACCCAGATCGAGCAGTACTTC. It codes for CAWSVTQIEQYF.

The chain employs TRBV5-8 and TRBJ2-3; 8 bases fit TRBD1. The junction had 8 bases not matched to a gene; V was cut back by 4 bases and J by 4 bases. CDR1 is SGHTS and CDR2 is YDEGEE in the germline V gene. CDR3 length equals 15 residues. CDR3: CASSLRTGIADTQYF. In DNA, the CDR3 is TGTGCCAGCAGCCTAAGGACAGGGATTGCAGATACGCAGTATTTT.

This chain joins TRBV7-3 and TRBJ2-1, with a weak D call TRBD1 (6 bases). The CDR3 is 15 residues long. The V end was cut by 2 bases, the J end by 10 bases, with 18 bases between. Germline CDR1 and CDR2: SGHTA and FQGTGA. The CDR3 reads CASSLPGAPVWEQFF. The CDR3 region has the DNA TGTGCCAGCAGCTTACCAGGGGCTCCAGTCTGGGAGCAGTTCTTC.

This clone was counted a single time. The chain recombines TRBV3-1 (or the pseudogene TRBV3-2) with TRBJ1-5, with a tentative D call TRBD1 (6 bases). This CDR3 comprises 15 residues. The germline gives CDR1 LGHDT, CDR2 YNNKEL (reference sequence). V lost 0 bases and J lost 5, with 11 bases in between. DNA for the CDR3: TGTGCCAGCAGCCAAGACCGGGACACCCATCAGCCCCAGCATTTT. Protein product: CASSQDRDTHQPQHF.

This chain connects TRBV24-1 to TRBJ1-4, with TRBD1 matching 7 bases. This CDR3 region has 16 residues. Trimming removed 4 bases from V and 8 bases from J; junction bases left unmatched: 12. From germline, CDR1 is KGHDR and CDR2 SFDVKD. The CDR3, as DNA: TGTGCCACCAGTGACCGAAGCAGGGGGGTTGGGGAAAAACTGTTTTTT. As protein: CATSDRSRGVGEKLFF.

The chain recombines TRBV19 with TRBJ2-7; tentatively, D is TRBD1 (6 bases). Germline V gene sequence: CDR1 LNHDA, CDR2 SQIVND (reference sequence). This CDR3 is 17 amino acids long. Trimming left V 3 bases short and J 0 bases short, with 18 bases between. The CDR3 DNA reads TGTGCCAGTAGTATCGTCGCTGGACAGAGCTACTCCTACGAGCAGTACTTC. Its protein product is CASSIVAGQSYSYEQYF.

V usage is TRBV27 and J usage is TRBJ2-7; TRBD1 matches at 8 bases. Per germline, CDR1 MNHEY and CDR2 SMNVEV (reference sequence). V was clipped by 2 bases and J by 7 bases; unmatched bases: 7. This CDR3 is 14 amino acids long. CDR3 sequence (DNA): TGTGCCAGCAGTTTAGCGGACAGGGTTCTTGAGCAGTACTTC. Translating gives CASSLADRVLEQYF.

The chain has TRBV19 and TRBJ1-5; 10 bases map to TRBD1. The trim removed 4 bases at V and 6 bases at J, leaving 6 bases unmatched. The CDR3 contains 15 residues. Looked up from germline, CDR1 is LNHDA and CDR2 is SQIVND (reference sequence). CDR3 loop: CASSTPGQGTQPQHF. The CDR3 DNA is TGTGCCAGTAGTACTCCGGGACAGGGGACTCAGCCCCAGCATTTT.

This chain connects TRBV7-8 to TRBJ1-5; TRBD1 might be the D (5 bases). Germline lookup yields CDR1 SGHVS and CDR2 FQNEAQ. This CDR3 region has 15 residues. V was clipped by 0 bases and J by 9 bases, with 15 bases between them. The CDR3 loop is CASSLAGEGIRPQHF. In DNA, the CDR3 is TGTGCCAGCAGCTTAGCGGGGGAGGGAATCAGGCCCCAGCATTTT.

The J gene is TRBJ2-7, the V gene TRBV21-1; the table assigns TRBD1, which was not confirmed against the DNA. TRBV21-1 is a pseudogene. This CDR3 contains 13 residues. This CDR3 reads CASGRARSYEQYF. The CDR3 coding sequence is TGTGCCAGCGGCAGGGCAAGATCCTACGAGCAGTACTTC.

The chain couples TRBV7-3 to TRBJ1-3; D gene unclear. There are 13 residues in the CDR3. V shed 3 bases and J shed 4 bases, with 7 bases lying between them. CDR1 SGHTA and CDR2 FQGTGA come from the germline V gene. For the CDR3, the DNA is TGTGCCAGCAGCTTTTCGGGAGGAAACACCATATATTTT. This translates into CASSFSGGNTIYF. Drawing the rest from reference TRBV7-3 and TRBJ1-3, the complete variable domain is GAGVSQTPSNKVTEKGKYVELRCDPISGHTALYWYRQSLGQGPEFLIYFQGTGAADDSGLPNDRFFAVRPEGSVSTLKIQRTERGDSAVYLCASSFSGGNTIYFGEGSWLTVV.

The sample holds one count of this clone. The chain combines TRBV30 with TRBJ2-7; 7 nucleotides agree with TRBD1. CDR3 length equals 14 residues. The V gene's germline CDR1 is GTSNPN and CDR2 SVGIG (reference sequence). The V segment lost 1 base and the J segment 5 bases; nucleotides outside the gene matches: 8. In DNA, the CDR3 is TGTGCCTGGAGTGGTAGCAGGGGGAGAGACGAGCAGTACTTC. Protein product: CAWSGSRGRDEQYF.

The chain combines TRBV3-1 (or the pseudogene TRBV3-2) with TRBJ2-1, with TRBD2 as a possible D gene (6 bases). The CDR3 is 18 amino acids. The V gene lost 0 bases and the J gene lost 8 bases, with 23 bases spanning the gap. Germline V gene sequence: CDR1 LGHDT, CDR2 YNNKEL (reference sequence). In DNA form, the CDR3 reads TGTGCCAGCAGCCAAGACCTGGGGGATAAGGGACTCCGCCATGAGCAGTTCTTC. It yields the protein CASSQDLGDKGLRHEQFF.

V usage is TRBV30 and J usage is TRBJ2-2; 8 bases map to TRBD1. The CDR3 consists of 13 residues. J was trimmed by 6 bases and V by 5 bases; bases with no gene match: 5. Per germline, CDR1 GTSNPN and CDR2 SVGIG (reference sequence). In nucleotides, the CDR3 is TGTGCCTGGGGAAGACAGGGGCCCGGGGAGCTGTTTTTT. Its protein product is CAWGRQGPGELFF. The variable domain in full, with the rest retrieved from reference TRBV30 and TRBJ2-2, is SQTIHQWPATLVQPVGSPLSLECTVEGTSNPNLYWYRQAAGRGLQLLFYSVGIGQISSEVPQNLSASRPQDRQFILSSKKLLLSDSGFYLCAWGRQGPGELFFGEGSRLTVL.

The chain links TRBV5-4 to TRBJ1-2; D is perhaps TRBD1 (5 bases). Germline loops: CDR1 SGHNT, CDR2 YYREEE (reference sequence). The CDR3 spans 15 residues. V dropped 3 bases and J dropped 2 bases, with 14 bases sitting between them. The CDR3 here is CASSWTGTANYGYTF. CDR3 in DNA: TGTGCCAGCAGCTGGACTGGGACTGCGAACTATGGCTACACCTTC. Supplemented by reference TRBV5-4 and TRBJ1-2, the full variable domain reads ETGVTQSPTHLIKTRGQQVTLRCSSQSGHNTVSWYQQALGQGPQFIFQYYREEENGRGNFPPRFSGLQFPNYSSELNVNALELDDSALYLCASSWTGTANYGYTFGSGTRLTVV.

J is TRBJ1-5 and V is TRBV7-9, with D perhaps matching TRBD1 (5 bases). The CDR3 covers 14 residues. With 5 bases removed from V and 3 bases from J, the gap between germline ends came to 11 bases. Germline values: CDR1 SEHNR, CDR2 FQNEAQ (reference sequence). CDR3 region: CASSIGGTNQPQHF. CDR3 DNA: TGTGCCAGCAGCATCGGGGGGACCAATCAGCCCCAGCATTTT.

In this sample, this clone turned up once. This chain joins TRBV30 and TRBJ1-2; TRBD1 aligns across 10 bases. This CDR3 spans 14 amino acids. CDR1 is GTSNPN, CDR2 SVGIG, per germline (reference sequence). Unmatched junction bases numbered 9, after V lost 7 bases and J lost 4 bases. The CDR3 DNA reads TGTGCCTCCCGCTCGGGACAGGGGAGCTATGGCTACACCTTC. It yields the protein CASRSGQGSYGYTF.

This clone is a singleton in its sample. This rearrangement joins TRBV28 to TRBJ1-2, with D possibly being TRBD1 (5 bases). Deletions cut 3 bases from V and 5 bases from J, with 13 bases between. This CDR3 has 14 amino acids. Germline CDR1 is MDHEN and CDR2 is SYDVKM. Here the CDR3 DNA reads TGTGCCAGCAGTTTTTCCCGGGGGAGGTATGGCTACACCTTC. It codes for CASSFSRGRYGYTF.

There are a few counts of this clone. V gene TRBV11-2 combines with J gene TRBJ2-7; 13 bases are a match to TRBD2. The CDR3 sequence is 15 residues long. Germline-derived CDR1 and CDR2 are SGHAT and FQNNGV. V lost 4 bases, J lost 4 bases, and 4 bases stayed unmatched. CDR3 coding DNA: TGTGCCAGCAGCTCGGGACTAGCGGGATTGTACGAGCAGTACTTC. It encodes CASSSGLAGLYEQYF. The variable domain in full, with the rest retrieved from reference TRBV11-2 and TRBJ2-7, is EAGVAQSPRYKIIEKRQSVAFWCNPISGHATLYWYQQILGQGPKLLIQFQNNGVVDDSQLPKDRFSAERLKGVDSTLKIQPAKLEDSAVYLCASSSGLAGLYEQYFGPGTRLTVT.

The rearrangement joins TRBV28 to TRBJ2-7; TRBD1 matches 9 bases. This CDR3 is 14 amino acids long. In germline, CDR1 is MDHEN, CDR2 SYDVKM. Unmatched junction bases numbered 8, after V lost 6 bases and J lost 5 bases. Written as DNA, the CDR3 is TGTGCCAGCAGCTTACAGGGGGCTCTGGACGAGCAGTACTTC. It translates to CASSLQGALDEQYF.

This clone was counted once. The genes are TRBV4-1 and TRBJ2-5; tentative D call: TRBD1 (5 bases). Germline V gene lookup returns CDR1 MGHRA and CDR2 YSYEKL. The CDR3 is 16 amino acids. Trimming left V 5 bases short and J 0 bases short, with 16 bases between. CDR3 in DNA: TGCGCCAGCAGCAACCTAATGAGACAGAACCAAGAGACCCAGTACTTC. Residues: CASSNLMRQNQETQYF.

This chain links TRBV7-3 with TRBJ1-6, with 7 positions matching TRBD1. V shed 5 bases and J 14 bases; nucleotides not matched to a gene: 12. Germline V CDR1 and CDR2: SGHTA, FQGTGA. The CDR3 consists of 14 residues. The CDR3: CASSPTGPPNTLHF. Here the CDR3 DNA reads TGTGCCAGCAGCCCGACAGGGCCTCCTAACACCCTCCACTTT. Using reference TRBV7-3 and TRBJ1-6 for the parts outside the CDR3, the full variable domain is GAGVSQTPSNKVTEKGKYVELRCDPISGHTALYWYRQSLGQGPEFLIYFQGTGAADDSGLPNDRFFAVRPEGSVSTLKIQRTERGDSAVYLCASSPTGPPNTLHFGNGTRLTVT.

The chain joins TRBV19 to TRBJ1-5; TRBD1 matches 7 bases. Germline values: CDR1 LNHDA, CDR2 SQIVND (reference sequence). The CDR3 totals 15 residues. The ends lost 1 base at V and 7 bases at J; junction bases unmatched: 7. As DNA, the CDR3 is TGTGCCAGTAGTATAGGAGGGGGCGAAAGACAGCCCCAGCATTTT. This sequence encodes CASSIGGGERQPQHF. Combining the CDR3 with reference TRBV19 and TRBJ1-5 gives the whole variable domain DGGITQSPKYLFRKEGQNVTLSCEQNLNHDAMYWYRQDPGQGLRLIYYSQIVNDFQKGDIAEGYSVSREKKESFPLTVTSAQKNPTAFYLCASSIGGGERQPQHFGDGTRLSIL.

V is TRBV11-2 and J is TRBJ2-7, with 9 bases matching TRBD2. The junction had 9 bases not matched to a gene; V was cut back by 5 bases and J by 4 bases. The V gene's germline CDR1 is SGHAT and CDR2 FQNNGV. CDR3 length equals 15 residues. CDR3 residues: CASSRNSGSRYEQYF. The CDR3 DNA reads TGTGCCAGCAGCCGAAATAGCGGGAGTCGGTACGAGCAGTACTTC.

The CDR3 DNA is TGCAGCGTTGGGGGACTCCAGCCCCTAGATACGCAGTATTTT. This translates into CSVGGLQPLDTQYF. The rearrangement uses TRBV29-1 and TRBJ2-3; TRBD2 might be the D (6 bases). The CDR3 spans 14 residues. CDR1 is SQVTM and CDR2 is ANQGSEA in the germline V gene. V was trimmed by 4 bases and J by 5 bases, leaving 16 bases between them.

The V gene is TRBV7-9, the J gene TRBJ2-7, with a possible D match to TRBD2 (5 bases). This CDR3 spans 13 amino acids. The germline gives CDR1 SEHNR, CDR2 FQNEAQ (reference sequence). V lost 1 base and J lost 6, with 10 bases in between. In DNA, the CDR3 is TGTGCCAGCAGCTTAGATCGGGGATCCGAGCAGTACTTC. Translating it yields CASSLDRGSEQYF.

This rearrangement joins TRBV11-2 to TRBJ2-6; maybe TRBD2 (7 bases). Trimming removed 5 bases at V and 0 bases at J, with 11 bases between. Germline V CDR1 and CDR2: SGHAT, FQNNGV. The CDR3 runs to 16 residues. CDR3 bases: TGTGCCAGCAGCCAGGGGACTAACTCTGGGGCCAACGTCCTGACTTTC. It translates to CASSQGTNSGANVLTF.

The chain employs TRBV7-9 and TRBJ1-5; possible D gene TRBD1, 6 bases. Germline-derived CDR1 and CDR2 are SEHNR and FQNEAQ (reference sequence). The CDR3 is 17 residues long. V was shortened by 3 bases and J by 0 bases, with 15 bases between the two germline ends. CDR3 protein: CASSFRRTVVSNQPQHF. Here the CDR3 DNA reads TGTGCCAGCAGCTTTAGAAGGACAGTCGTTAGCAATCAGCCCCAGCATTTT.

The genes are TRBV7-9 and TRBJ1-4; 10 bases line up with TRBD1. Germline V gene lookup returns CDR1 SEHNR and CDR2 FQNEAQ (reference sequence). J was trimmed by 7 bases and V by 1 base; bases with no gene match: 12. This CDR3 has 18 residues. CDR3 residues: CASSLVRPGRQGAEKLFF. CDR3 bases: TGTGCCAGCAGCTTAGTTAGGCCCGGTCGACAGGGGGCTGAAAAACTGTTTTTT.